These 8 T cell receptor beta chains share one sample of origin, sequenced in a study of T-cell memory formation after mild COVID-19. MiXCR was run by TCRdb on the 5' RACE reads, yielding one entry per CDR3 protein. The data contain around 510,000 distinct CDR3 sequences, 20% to 25% of them singletons. The sequenced material came from PBMCs or a T cell subset sorted from them (not recorded which). The receptors come from an adult woman who had mild COVID-19 (a few samples of this study predate the infection). Cell type and time point are not known.

Only a few counts were recorded for this clonotype. This chain uses TRBV2 with TRBJ2-3, with D tentatively TRBD2 (6 bases). The V end was cut by 7 bases, the J end by 3 bases, with 8 bases between. Germline-derived CDR1 and CDR2 are SNHLY and FYNNEI. This CDR3 spans 12 amino acids. The chain's CDR3 is CASTGETDTQYF. DNA for the CDR3: TGTGCCAGCACGGGGGAAACAGATACGCAGTATTTT.

This clonotype was seen only a few times. V and J are TRBV9 and TRBJ2-1; 8 bases align to TRBD2. This CDR3 is 13 amino acids long. V lost 4 bases, J lost 7 bases, and 4 bases stayed unmatched. Germline CDR1 SGDLS, CDR2 YYNGEE. This CDR3 reads CASSIVAGNEQFF. The CDR3 DNA reads TGTGCCAGCAGCATAGTAGCGGGGAATGAGCAGTTCTTC.

This clonotype has a handful of counts. The V and J genes are TRBV30 and TRBJ2-7, with D uncertain. The CDR3 runs to 13 residues. Germline V lookup: CDR1 GTSNPN, CDR2 SVGIG (reference sequence). V lost 0 bases to trimming and J lost 0 bases, with 6 bases between them. This CDR3 reads CAWSVGSSYEQYF. The CDR3 DNA reads as TGTGCCTGGAGTGTGGGAAGCTCCTACGAGCAGTACTTC.

Only a few counts were recorded for this clonotype. The CDR3, as DNA: TGTGCCAGCAGCTCGATGGGGCAACCTTGGACCCAGTACTTC. Translated: CASSSMGQPWTQYF. The chain is built from TRBV7-2 and TRBJ2-5; the D gene is possibly TRBD1 (5 bases). The CDR3 spans 14 residues. Germline V gene lookup returns CDR1 SGHTA and CDR2 FQGNSA. Trimming cost V 4 bases and J 7 bases, with 16 bases left between them.

This clonotype was observed a handful of times. The chain links TRBV7-2 to TRBJ2-5; the match to TRBD2 covers 7 bases. V was clipped by 4 bases and J by 4 bases; unmatched bases: 6. The CDR3 covers 14 residues. In germline, CDR1 is SGHTA, CDR2 FQGNSA. CDR3 in amino acids: CASSYGGSIETQYF. The DNA of the CDR3 is TGTGCCAGCAGCTACGGGGGGTCAATAGAGACCCAGTACTTC.

A word on this clonotype: A junction end diverges from the germline sequence, so it may reflect a read error. The genes are TRBV7-9 and TRBJ1-2, with D possibly matching TRBD1 (5 bases). Per the germline V gene, CDR1 is SEHNR and CDR2 is FQNEAQ (reference sequence). The CDR3 loop spans 15 amino acids. CDR3 bases: TGTGCCAGCAGCTGGGGCAGGGCGGTTAACTCTGGCTACACCTTC. Protein product: CASSWGRAVNSGYTF.

This clonotype was seen a few times. The rearrangement links TRBV29-1 to TRBJ1-1, with D unclear. Trimming pared 0 bases from V and 7 bases from J, leaving 9 bases between. The CDR3 extends over 12 amino acids. CDR1 is SQVTM, CDR2 ANQGSEA, per germline. CDR3 sequence: CSVEEEGGEAFF. CDR3 sequence (DNA): TGCAGCGTTGAAGAGGAGGGCGGTGAAGCTTTCTTT.

The chain combines TRBV24-1 with TRBJ1-1, with D possibly being TRBD1 (5 bases). The CDR3 totals 15 residues. CDR1 is KGHDR, CDR2 SFDVKD, per germline. The V gene lost 8 bases and the J gene lost 3 bases, with 18 bases spanning the gap. As DNA, the CDR3 is TGTGCCACCAACTTCCGGGACCTCGAGGACACTGAAGCTTTCTTT. As protein: CATNFRDLEDTEAFF.